The following is a T cell receptor (beta chain) sequence with its context. Its antigen is unidentified. The PCR had 60 Vbeta and 13 Jbeta primers. The repertoire was sequenced with immunoSEQ multiplex PCR; TCRdb's copy has only in-frame clones and lacks some. Of about 120,000 clones listed, less than 80% are singletons. The source of the sample is a study of cytomegalovirus exposure and HLA in healthy donors. General study points: Generally TCR sequences proved uncommon, though certain public TCRs appeared in numerous donors. Most subjects had HLA-A and HLA-B alleles reportedly predicted accurately by TCR beta sequences. Researchers catalogued about 150 TCR beta chains as cytomegalovirus-associated.

The specimen sequenced was PBMCs. The source of this sequence is a woman between 40 and 50 years old in good health and CMV-seropositive.

The chain's CDR3 is CASSLAGAYNEQFF. Written as DNA, the CDR3 is TGCGCCAGCAGCTTAGCAGGGGCCTACAATGAGCAGTTCTTC. The V gene is TRBV5-1, the J gene TRBJ2-1, with D possibly matching TRBD1 (6 bases). The germline V gene encodes CDR1 SGHRS and CDR2 YFSETQ. V shed 2 bases and J shed 2 bases, with 8 bases lying between them. This CDR3 comprises 14 residues. Based on the CDR3 plus reference TRBV5-1 and TRBJ2-1, the full variable domain is KAGVTQTPRYLIKTRGQQVTLSCSPISGHRSVSWYQQTPGQGLQFLFEYFSETQRNKGNFPGRFSGRQFSNSRSEMNVSTLELGDSALYLCASSLAGAYNEQFFGPGTRLTVL.